The TCR beta chain described here comes from a study of PD-1 blockade in classical Hodgkin lymphoma. The data were produced by immunoSEQ multiplex PCR, yet TCRdb's version contains in-frame clones alone and is incomplete. The repertoire holds 20,000 to 30,000 clones, with approximately 81% as singletons. V was clipped by 4 bases and J by 0 bases; unmatched bases: 8. Germline-derived CDR1 and CDR2 are MGHRA and YSYEKL. CDR3 length: 16 residues. Notes on this clone: The antigen remains unidentified.

Exposure to brentuximab vedotin varied, and each patient had relapsed following autologous stem cell transplantation. Study-level findings and limits: Baseline diversity in complete responders resembled that of newly diagnosed patients.

The sample was peripheral blood mononuclear cells (PBMCs), taken before the second cycle of nivolumab. The TCR comes from a human donor with classical Hodgkin lymphoma. The V call is TRBV4-1, the J call TRBJ1-1, with 7 bases identical to TRBD1. The CDR3 DNA follows: TGCGCCAGCAGCCCTAGACAGGGACTCATGAACACTGAAGCTTTCTTT. Its translation: CASSPRQGLMNTEAFF.